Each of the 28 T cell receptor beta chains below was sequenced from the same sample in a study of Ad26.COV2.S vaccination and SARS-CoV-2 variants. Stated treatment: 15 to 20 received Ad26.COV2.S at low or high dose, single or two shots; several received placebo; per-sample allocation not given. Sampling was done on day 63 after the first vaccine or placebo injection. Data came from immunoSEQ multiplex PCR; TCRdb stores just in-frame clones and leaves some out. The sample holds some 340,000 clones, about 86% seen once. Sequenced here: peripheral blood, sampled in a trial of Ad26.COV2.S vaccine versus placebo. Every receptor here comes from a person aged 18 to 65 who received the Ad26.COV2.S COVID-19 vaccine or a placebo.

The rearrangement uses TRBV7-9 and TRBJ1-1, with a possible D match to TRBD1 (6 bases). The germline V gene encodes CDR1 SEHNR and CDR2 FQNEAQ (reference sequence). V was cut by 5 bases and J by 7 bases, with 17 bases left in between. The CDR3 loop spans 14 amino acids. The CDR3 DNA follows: TGTGCCAGCAGCCCAAGGGGGAGGGGTGGTGAAGCTTTCTTT. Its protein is CASSPRGRGGEAFF.

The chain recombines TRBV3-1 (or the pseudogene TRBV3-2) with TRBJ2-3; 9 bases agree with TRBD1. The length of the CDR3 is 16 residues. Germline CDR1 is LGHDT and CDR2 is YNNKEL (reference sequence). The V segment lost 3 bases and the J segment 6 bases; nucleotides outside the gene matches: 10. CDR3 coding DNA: TGTGCCAGCAGCCACTTTGTGGGACAGGGAAAGGATACGCAGTATTTT. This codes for CASSHFVGQGKDTQYF.

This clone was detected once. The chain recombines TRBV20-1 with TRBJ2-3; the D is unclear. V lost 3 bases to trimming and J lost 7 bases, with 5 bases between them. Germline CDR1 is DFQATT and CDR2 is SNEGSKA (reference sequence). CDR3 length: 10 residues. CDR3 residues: CSARSNTQYF. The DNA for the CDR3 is TGCAGTGCTAGGTCAAATACGCAGTATTTT.

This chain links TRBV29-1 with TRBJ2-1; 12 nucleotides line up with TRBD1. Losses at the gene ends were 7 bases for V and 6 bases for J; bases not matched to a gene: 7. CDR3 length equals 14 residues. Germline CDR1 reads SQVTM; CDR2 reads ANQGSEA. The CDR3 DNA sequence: TGCAGCGCGAACCCGGGACAGGGGGCCAATGAGCAGTTCTTC. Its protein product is CSANPGQGANEQFF.

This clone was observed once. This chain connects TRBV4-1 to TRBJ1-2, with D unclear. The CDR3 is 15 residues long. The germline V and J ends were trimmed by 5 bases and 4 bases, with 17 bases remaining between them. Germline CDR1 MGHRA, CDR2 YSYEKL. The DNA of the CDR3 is TGCGCCAGCAGCTCCCCGGTTGCAGGTACCTATGGCTACACCTTC. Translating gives CASSSPVAGTYGYTF.

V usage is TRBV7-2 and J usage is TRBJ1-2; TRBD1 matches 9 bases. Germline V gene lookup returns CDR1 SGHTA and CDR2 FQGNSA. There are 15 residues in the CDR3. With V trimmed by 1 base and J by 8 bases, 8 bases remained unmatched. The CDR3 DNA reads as TGTGCCAGCAGCTTAGGAGGGGGACAGGGTCAGGGCTACACCTTC. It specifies CASSLGGGQGQGYTF.

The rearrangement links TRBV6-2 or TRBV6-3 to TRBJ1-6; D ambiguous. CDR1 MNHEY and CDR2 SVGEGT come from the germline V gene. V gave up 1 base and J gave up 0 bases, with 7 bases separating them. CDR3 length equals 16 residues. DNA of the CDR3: TGTGCCAGCAGTTACTTACAGAGCTCCTATAATTCACCCCTCCACTTT. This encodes CASSYLQSSYNSPLHF.

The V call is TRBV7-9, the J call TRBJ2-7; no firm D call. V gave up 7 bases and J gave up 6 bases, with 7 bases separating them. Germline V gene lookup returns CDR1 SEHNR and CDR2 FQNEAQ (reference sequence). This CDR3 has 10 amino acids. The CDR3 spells CASMGSEQYF. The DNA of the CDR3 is TGTGCCAGCATGGGTAGCGAGCAGTACTTC. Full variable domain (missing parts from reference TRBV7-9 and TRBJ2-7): DTGVSQNPRHKITKRGQNVTFRCDPISEHNRLYWYRQTLGQGPEFLTYFQNEAQLEKSRLLSDRFSAERPKGSFSTLEIQRTEQGDSAMYLCASMGSEQYFGPGTRLTVT.

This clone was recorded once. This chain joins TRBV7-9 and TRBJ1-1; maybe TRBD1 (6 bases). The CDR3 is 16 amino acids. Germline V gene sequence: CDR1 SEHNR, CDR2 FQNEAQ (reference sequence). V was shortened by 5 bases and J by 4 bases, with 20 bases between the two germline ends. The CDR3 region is CASSPHSGASGTEAFF. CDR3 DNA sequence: TGTGCCAGCAGCCCCCATTCGGGGGCGTCGGGCACTGAAGCTTTCTTT.

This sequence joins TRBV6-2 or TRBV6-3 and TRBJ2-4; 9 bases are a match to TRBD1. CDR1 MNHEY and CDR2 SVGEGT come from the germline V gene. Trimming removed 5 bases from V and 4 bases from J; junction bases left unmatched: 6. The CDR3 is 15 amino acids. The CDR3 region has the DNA TGTGCCAGCAGTGACCCGGGACAGGGAAAAAACATTCAGTACTTC. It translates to CASSDPGQGKNIQYF.

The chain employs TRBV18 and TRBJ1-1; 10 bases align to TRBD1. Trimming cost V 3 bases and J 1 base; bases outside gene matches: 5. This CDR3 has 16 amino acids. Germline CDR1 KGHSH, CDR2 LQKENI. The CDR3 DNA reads TGTGCCAGCTCACCCAGGACAGGGGGGCAGAACACTGAAGCTTTCTTT. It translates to CASSPRTGGQNTEAFF.

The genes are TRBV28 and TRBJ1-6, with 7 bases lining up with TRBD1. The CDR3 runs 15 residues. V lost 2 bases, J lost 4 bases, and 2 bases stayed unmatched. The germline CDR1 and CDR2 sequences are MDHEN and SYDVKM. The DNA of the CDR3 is TGTGCCAGCAGTTTACCGGGACAGTATAATTCACCCCTCCACTTT. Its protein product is CASSLPGQYNSPLHF. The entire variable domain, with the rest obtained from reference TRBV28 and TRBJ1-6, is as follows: DVKVTQSSRYLVKRTGEKVFLECVQDMDHENMFWYRQDPGLGLRLIYFSYDVKMKEKGDIPEGYSVSREKKERFSLILESASTNQTSMYLCASSLPGQYNSPLHFGNGTRLTVT.

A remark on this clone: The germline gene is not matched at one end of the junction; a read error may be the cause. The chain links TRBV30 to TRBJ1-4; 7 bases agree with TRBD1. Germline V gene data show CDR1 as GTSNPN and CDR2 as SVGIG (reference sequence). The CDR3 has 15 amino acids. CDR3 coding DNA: TGTGCCTGGAGTCCCCTGGGACAGACGCCCGAAAAAAGGGTTTTT. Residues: CAWSPLGQTPEKRVF.

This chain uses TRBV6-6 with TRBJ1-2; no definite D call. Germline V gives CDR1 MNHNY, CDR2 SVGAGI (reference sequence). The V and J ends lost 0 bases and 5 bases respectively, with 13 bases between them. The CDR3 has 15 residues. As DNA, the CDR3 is TGTGCCAGCAGTTACTCGGAGGATTTGGGGTATGGCTACACCTTC. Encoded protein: CASSYSEDLGYGYTF.

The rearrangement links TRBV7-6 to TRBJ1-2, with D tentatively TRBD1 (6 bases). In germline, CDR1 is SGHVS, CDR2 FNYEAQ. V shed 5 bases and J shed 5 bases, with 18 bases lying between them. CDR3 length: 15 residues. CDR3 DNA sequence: TGTGCCAGCAGCCTCGAACAGGGCCAGGGGTATGGCTACACCTTC. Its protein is CASSLEQGQGYGYTF.

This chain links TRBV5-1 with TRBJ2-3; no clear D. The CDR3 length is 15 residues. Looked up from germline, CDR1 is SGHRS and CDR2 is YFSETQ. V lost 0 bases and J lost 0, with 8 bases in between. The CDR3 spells CASSLGQASTDTQYF. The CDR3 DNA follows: TGCGCCAGCAGCTTGGGGCAGGCTAGCACAGATACGCAGTATTTT. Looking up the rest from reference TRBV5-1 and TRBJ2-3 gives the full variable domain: KAGVTQTPRYLIKTRGQQVTLSCSPISGHRSVSWYQQTPGQGLQFLFEYFSETQRNKGNFPGRFSGRQFSNSRSEMNVSTLELGDSALYLCASSLGQASTDTQYFGPGTRLTVL.

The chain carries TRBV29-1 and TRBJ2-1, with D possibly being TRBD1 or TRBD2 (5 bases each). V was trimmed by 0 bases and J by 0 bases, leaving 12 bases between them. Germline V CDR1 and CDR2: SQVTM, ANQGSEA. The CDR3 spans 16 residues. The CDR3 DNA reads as TGCAGCGTTGAAGAAGGGGCGGGCAGCTCCTACAATGAGCAGTTCTTC. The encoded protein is CSVEEGAGSSYNEQFF.

For the CDR3, the DNA is TGTGCCAGCGCGCAAGCGGGAAAAGGAGATACGCAGTATTTT. Translated, it gives CASAQAGKGDTQYF. The chain joins TRBV6-5 to TRBJ2-3, with 7 bases aligning to TRBD2. Germline-derived CDR1 and CDR2 are MNHEY and SVGAGI. The J segment lost 5 bases and the V segment lost 8 bases, leaving 10 bases of the junction unmatched. This CDR3 comprises 14 residues.

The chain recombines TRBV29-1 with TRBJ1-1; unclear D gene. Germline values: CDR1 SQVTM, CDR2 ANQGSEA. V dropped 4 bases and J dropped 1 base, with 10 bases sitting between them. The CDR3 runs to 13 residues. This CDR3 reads CSVGNRGNTEAFF. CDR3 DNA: TGCAGCGTTGGTAACCGCGGGAACACTGAAGCTTTCTTT.

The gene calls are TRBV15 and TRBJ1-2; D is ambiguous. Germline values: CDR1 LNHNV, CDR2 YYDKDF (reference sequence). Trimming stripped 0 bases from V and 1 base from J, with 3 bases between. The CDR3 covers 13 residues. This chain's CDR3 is CATSRESNYGYTF. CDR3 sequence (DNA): TGTGCCACCAGCAGAGAAAGTAACTATGGCTACACCTTC.

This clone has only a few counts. The CDR3 nucleotides read TGTGCCAGCAGCCAACAGGGGGCTTATAATTCACCCCTCCACTTT. It specifies CASSQQGAYNSPLHF. The V call is TRBV9, the J call TRBJ1-6; 9 nucleotides line up with TRBD1. V dropped 4 bases and J dropped 4; count of bases not matched to a gene: 3. The CDR3 is 15 amino acids. Germline lookup yields CDR1 SGDLS and CDR2 YYNGEE.

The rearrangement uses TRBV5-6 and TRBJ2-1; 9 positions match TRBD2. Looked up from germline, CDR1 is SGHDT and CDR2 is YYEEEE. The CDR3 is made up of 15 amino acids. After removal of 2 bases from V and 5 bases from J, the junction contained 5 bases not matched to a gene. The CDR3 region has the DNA TGTGCCAGCAGCTTTGCAGCGGGGGGCCACAATGAGCAGTTCTTC. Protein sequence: CASSFAAGGHNEQFF. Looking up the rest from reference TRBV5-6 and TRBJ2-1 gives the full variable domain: DAGVTQSPTHLIKTRGQQVTLRCSPKSGHDTVSWYQQALGQGPQFIFQYYEEEERQRGNFPDRFSGHQFPNYSSELNVNALLLGDSALYLCASSFAAGGHNEQFFGPGTRLTVL.

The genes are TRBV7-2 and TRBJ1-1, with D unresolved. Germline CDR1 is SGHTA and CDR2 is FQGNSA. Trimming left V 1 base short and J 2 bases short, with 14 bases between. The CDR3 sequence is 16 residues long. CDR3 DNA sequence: TGTGCCAGCAGCTTAGGGGTCGGCAGGTTTAACACTGAAGCTTTCTTT. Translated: CASSLGVGRFNTEAFF. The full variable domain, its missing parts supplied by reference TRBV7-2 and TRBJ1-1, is GAGVSQSPSNKVTEKGKDVELRCDPISGHTALYWYRQSLGQGLEFLIYFQGNSAPDKSGLPSDRFSAERTGGSVSTLTIQRTQQEDSAVYLCASSLGVGRFNTEAFFGQGTRLTVV.

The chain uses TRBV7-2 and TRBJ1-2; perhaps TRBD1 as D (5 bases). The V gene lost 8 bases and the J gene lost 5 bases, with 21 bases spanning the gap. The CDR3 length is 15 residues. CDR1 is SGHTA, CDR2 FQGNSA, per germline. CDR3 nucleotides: TGTGCCAGCGTCGGGGACCCCGGGAGTTATTATGGCTACACCTTC. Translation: CASVGDPGSYYGYTF.

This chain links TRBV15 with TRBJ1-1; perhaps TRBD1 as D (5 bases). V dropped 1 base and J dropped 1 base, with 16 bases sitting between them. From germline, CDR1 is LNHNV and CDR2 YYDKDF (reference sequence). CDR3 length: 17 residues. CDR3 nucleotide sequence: TGTGCCACCAGCAGAGGAGATTCGGGGGTGAGGAACACTGAAGCTTTCTTT. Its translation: CATSRGDSGVRNTEAFF.

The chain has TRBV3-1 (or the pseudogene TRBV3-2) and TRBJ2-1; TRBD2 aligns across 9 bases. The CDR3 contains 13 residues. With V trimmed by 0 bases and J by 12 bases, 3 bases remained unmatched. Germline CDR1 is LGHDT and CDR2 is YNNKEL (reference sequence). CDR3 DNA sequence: TGTGCCAGCAGCCAAGATCGAGCGGGGGGGCAGTTCTTC. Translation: CASSQDRAGGQFF.

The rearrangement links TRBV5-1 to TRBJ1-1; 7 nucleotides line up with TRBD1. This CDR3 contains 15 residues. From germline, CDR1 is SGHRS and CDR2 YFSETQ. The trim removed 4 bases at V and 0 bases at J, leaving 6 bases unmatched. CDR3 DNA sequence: TGCGCCAGCAGCAGCGGGGACAGCGTGAACACTGAAGCTTTCTTT. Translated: CASSSGDSVNTEAFF. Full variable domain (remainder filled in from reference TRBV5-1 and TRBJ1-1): KAGVTQTPRYLIKTRGQQVTLSCSPISGHRSVSWYQQTPGQGLQFLFEYFSETQRNKGNFPGRFSGRQFSNSRSEMNVSTLELGDSALYLCASSSGDSVNTEAFFGQGTRLTVV.

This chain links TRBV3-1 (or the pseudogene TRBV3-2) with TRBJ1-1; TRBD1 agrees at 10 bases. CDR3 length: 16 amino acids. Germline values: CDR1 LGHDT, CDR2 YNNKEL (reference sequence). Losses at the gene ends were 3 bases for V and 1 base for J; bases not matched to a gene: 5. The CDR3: CASSHRQGAQNTEAFF. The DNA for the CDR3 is TGTGCCAGCAGCCACCGACAGGGGGCCCAGAACACTGAAGCTTTCTTT.